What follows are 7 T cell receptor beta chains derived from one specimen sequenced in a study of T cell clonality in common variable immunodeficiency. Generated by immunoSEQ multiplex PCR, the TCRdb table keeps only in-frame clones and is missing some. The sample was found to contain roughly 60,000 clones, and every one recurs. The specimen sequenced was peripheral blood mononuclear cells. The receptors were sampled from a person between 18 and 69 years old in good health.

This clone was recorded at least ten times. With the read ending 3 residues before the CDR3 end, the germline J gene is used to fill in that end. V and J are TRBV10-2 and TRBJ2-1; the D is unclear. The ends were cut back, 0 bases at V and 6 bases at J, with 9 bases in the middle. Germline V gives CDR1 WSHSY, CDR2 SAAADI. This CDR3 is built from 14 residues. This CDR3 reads CASSESSPSNEQFF. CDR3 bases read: TGCGCCAGCAGTGAGTCGAGTCCTAGCAATGAG.

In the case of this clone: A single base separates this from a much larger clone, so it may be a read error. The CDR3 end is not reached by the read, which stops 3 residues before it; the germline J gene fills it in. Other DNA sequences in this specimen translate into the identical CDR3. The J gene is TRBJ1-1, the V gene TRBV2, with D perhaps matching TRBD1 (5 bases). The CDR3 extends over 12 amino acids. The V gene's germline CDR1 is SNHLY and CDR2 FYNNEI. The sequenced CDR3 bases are TGTGCCAGCAGCGATGACAGCAGGGAA. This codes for CASSDDSRE. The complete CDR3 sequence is CASSDDSREAFF.

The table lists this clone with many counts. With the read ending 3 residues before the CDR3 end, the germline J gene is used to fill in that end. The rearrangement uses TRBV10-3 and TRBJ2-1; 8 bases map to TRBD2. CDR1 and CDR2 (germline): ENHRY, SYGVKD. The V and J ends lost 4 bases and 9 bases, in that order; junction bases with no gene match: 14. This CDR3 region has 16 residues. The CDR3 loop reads CAISGDLAEREFEQFF. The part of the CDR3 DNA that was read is TGTGCCATCAGTGGAGACTTGGCGGAGCGGGAGTTTGAG.

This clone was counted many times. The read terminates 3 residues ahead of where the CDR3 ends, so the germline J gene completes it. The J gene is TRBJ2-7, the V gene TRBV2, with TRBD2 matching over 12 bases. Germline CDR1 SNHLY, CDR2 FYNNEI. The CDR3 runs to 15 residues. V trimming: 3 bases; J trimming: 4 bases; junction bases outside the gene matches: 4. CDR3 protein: CASSDRLAGGYEQYF. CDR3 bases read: TGTGCCAGCAGTGATCGGCTAGCGGGAGGGTACGAG.

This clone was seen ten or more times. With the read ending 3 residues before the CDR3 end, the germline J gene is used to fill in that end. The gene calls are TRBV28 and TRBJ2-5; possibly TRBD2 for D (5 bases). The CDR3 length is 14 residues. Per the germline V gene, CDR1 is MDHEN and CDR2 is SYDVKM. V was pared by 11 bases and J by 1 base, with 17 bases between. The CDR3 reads CASQKGGPQETQYF. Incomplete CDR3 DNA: TGTGCCTCTCAAAAGGGCGGGCCCCAAGAGACC.

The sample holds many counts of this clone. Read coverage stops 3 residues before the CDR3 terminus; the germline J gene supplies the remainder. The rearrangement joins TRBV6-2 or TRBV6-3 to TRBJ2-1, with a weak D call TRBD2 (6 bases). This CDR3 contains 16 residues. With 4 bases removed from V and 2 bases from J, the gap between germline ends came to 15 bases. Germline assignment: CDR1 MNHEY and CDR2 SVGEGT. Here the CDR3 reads CASSSPSSATYNEQFF. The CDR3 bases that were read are TGTGCCAGCAGTTCCCCCTCTAGCGCAACCTACAATGAG.

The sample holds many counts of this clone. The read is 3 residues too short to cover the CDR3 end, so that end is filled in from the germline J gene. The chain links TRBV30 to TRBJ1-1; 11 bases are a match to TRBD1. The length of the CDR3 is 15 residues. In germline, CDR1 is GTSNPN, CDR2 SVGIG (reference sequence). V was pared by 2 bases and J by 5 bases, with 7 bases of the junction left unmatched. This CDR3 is CAWSRRGDRGTEAFF. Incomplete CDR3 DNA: TGTGCCTGGAGTAGAAGAGGGGACAGGGGGACTGAA.